The entry that follows covers one T cell receptor (beta chain) sequence. Only a few counts were recorded for this clone. Which antigen it targets is not known. The input lacks base qualities; no much larger clone sits a single base away. The collaborating institutions used their own protocols to collect whole blood in K2EDTA tubes. For TCRbeta analysis, collaborators shipped samples as frozen whole blood, isolated PBMCs, or DNA extracted from either of those sample types. This entry is derived from a study of blood T cell repertoires in COVID-19 (dated by TCRdb to about 2020). As for the study more broadly: The collaborator samples originated in the United States, Italy and Spain and spanned the acute and convalescent phases of COVID-19. Samples were obtained from the ongoing ImmuneRACE study (first 160 participants) and from 1,200 or so subjects provided by 6 global collaborators. Subjects who had been exposed to COVID-19, were actively infected with it, or had recovered from it provided the deeply sampled blood TCRbeta repertoires that made up the dataset. A freely available public database, intended as a resource for researchers studying the immune response to SARS-CoV-2, is where the repertoires were released. Where available, HLA class I and class II types were taken from metadata supplied by the sample provider and were not determined by assay-based typing. The prospective study material was composed of cDNA or gDNA derived from T cells, B-cell-depleted T cells, or PBMCs. Sample metadata almost always included a de-identified subject ID, COVID-19 status, age in years and sex. The investigation overall reported the following: The amount of clinical and demographic metadata varied by source and participant and was provided uncurated.

TCRbeta CDR3 regions were amplified from genomic DNA by means of the immunoSEQ Assay, a bias-controlled multiplex PCR. The original pipeline was this. The number of nucleated cells in each sample was estimated by amplification of reference gene primers within the assay. Sequence reads were collapsed and filtered to measure the absolute abundance of every unique TCRbeta CDR3 rearrangement. For each sample, productive Simpson clonality was calculated by taking the square root of Simpson's diversity index across productive rearrangements. As stored in TCRdb, this immuneACCESS dataset retains in-frame rearrangements with V and J assigned. A fraction of the clones does not appear; measured against another copy, unresolved V genes explain less than half of the discrepancy, and the remainder lacks a known reason. D and trimming come from the DNA, and the V and J calls and clone size come from that table. The sample table contains 130,000 to 150,000 clones; only one count was recorded for roughly four fifths of them. Less than 15% of the sample belongs to the ten largest clones.

The germline V gene (reference sequence) specifies MNHNY as CDR1 and SVGAGI as CDR2. The germline V and J ends show losses of 6 bases and 1 base respectively, and no gene match explains 3 bases of the junction. The CDR3 spans 14 residues, from the cysteine through the phenylalanine. Just the 42-base CDR3 DNA is kept, in frame starting at base 1. The sequencing input was peripheral blood. The rearranged segments are TRBV6-6 and TRBJ1-1; TRBD1 fits 9 bases in the junction. The TCR sequence derives from a man older than 75 with acute or convalescent COVID-19. Read as DNA, the sequence is TGTGCCAGCAGGCTGGGACAGGGGAACACTGAAGCTTTCTTT. Its coded protein is CASRLGQGNTEAFF.